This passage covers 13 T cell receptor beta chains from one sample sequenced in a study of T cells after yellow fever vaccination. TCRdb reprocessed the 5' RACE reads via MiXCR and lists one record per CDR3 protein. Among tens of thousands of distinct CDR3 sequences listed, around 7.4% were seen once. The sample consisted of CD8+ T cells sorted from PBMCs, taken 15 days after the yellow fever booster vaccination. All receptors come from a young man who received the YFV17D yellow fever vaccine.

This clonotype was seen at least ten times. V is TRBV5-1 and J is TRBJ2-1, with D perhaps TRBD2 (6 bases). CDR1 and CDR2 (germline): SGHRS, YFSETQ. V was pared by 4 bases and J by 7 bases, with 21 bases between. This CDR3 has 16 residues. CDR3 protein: CASSTYSGPAPNEQFF. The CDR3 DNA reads TGCGCCAGCAGCACCTATAGCGGCCCCGCCCCTAATGAGCAGTTCTTC.

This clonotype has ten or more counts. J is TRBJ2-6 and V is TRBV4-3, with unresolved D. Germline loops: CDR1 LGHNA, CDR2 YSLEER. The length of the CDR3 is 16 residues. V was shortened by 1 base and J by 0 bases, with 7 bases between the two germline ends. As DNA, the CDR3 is TGCGCCAGCAGCCAAGGGGTGGACTCTGGGGCCAACGTCCTGACTTTC. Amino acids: CASSQGVDSGANVLTF.

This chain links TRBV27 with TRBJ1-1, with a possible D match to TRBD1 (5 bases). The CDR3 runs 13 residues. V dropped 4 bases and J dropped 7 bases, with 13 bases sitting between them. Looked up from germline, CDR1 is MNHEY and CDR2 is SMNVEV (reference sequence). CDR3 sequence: CASSSQVLYEAFF. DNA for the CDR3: TGTGCCAGCAGTTCACAGGTACTTTATGAAGCTTTCTTT.

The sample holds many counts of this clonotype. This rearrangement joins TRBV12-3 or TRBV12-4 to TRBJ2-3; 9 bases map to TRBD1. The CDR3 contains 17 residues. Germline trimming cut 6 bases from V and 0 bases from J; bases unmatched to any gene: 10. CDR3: CASRGTGYELSTDTQYF. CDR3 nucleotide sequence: TGTGCCAGCAGAGGGACAGGGTATGAGTTGAGCACAGATACGCAGTATTTT.

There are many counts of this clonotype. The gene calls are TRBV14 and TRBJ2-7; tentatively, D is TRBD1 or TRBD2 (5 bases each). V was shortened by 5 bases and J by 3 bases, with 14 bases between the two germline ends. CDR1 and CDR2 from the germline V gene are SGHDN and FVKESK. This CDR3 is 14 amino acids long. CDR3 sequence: CASSTQDRDYEQYF. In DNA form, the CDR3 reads TGTGCCAGCAGCACACAGGACCGGGACTACGAGCAGTACTTC.

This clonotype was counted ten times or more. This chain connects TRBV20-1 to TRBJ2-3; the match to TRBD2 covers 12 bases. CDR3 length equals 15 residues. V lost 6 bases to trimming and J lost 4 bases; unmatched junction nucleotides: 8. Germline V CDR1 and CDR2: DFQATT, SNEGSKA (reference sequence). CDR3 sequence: CSAFGTSGPADTQYF. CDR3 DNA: TGCAGTGCATTCGGGACTAGCGGGCCGGCAGATACGCAGTATTTT.

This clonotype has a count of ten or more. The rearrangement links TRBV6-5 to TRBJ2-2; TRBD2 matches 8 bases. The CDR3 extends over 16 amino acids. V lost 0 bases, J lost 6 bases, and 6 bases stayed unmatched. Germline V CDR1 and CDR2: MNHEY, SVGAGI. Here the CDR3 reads CASSYSIGRGAGELFF. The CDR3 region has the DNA TGTGCCAGCAGTTACTCAATCGGGAGGGGGGCCGGGGAGCTGTTTTTT.

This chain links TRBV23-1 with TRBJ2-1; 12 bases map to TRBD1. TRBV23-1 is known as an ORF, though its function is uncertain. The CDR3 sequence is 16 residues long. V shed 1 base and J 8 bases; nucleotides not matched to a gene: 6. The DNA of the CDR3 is TGCGCCAGCAGTCAATTTGGGACAGGGGGCATCTATGAGCAGTTCTTC. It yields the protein CASSQFGTGGIYEQFF.

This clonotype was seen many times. For the CDR3, the DNA is TGTGCCAGCAGAGCAGGGTCAGATACGCAGTATTTT. Translation: CASRAGSDTQYF. V gene TRBV6-5 combines with J gene TRBJ2-3, with a weak D call TRBD1 (5 bases). The length of the CDR3 is 12 residues. Looked up from germline, CDR1 is MNHEY and CDR2 is SVGAGI. V lost 6 bases to trimming and J lost 4 bases, with 8 bases between them.

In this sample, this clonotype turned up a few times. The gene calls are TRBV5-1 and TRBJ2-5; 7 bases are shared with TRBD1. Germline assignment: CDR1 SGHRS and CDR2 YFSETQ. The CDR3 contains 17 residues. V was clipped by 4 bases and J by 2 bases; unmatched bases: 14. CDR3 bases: TGCGCCAGCAGCAGGTTTCATTTCGGACAGGAACAAGAGACCCAGTACTTC. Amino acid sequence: CASSRFHFGQEQETQYF.

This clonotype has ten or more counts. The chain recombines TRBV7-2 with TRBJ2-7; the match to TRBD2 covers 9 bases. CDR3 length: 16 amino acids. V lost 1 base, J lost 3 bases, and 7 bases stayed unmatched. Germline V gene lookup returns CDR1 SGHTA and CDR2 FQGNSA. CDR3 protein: CASSLESAGGLYEQYF. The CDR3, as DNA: TGTGCCAGCAGCTTAGAGTCTGCGGGAGGGCTCTACGAGCAGTACTTC.

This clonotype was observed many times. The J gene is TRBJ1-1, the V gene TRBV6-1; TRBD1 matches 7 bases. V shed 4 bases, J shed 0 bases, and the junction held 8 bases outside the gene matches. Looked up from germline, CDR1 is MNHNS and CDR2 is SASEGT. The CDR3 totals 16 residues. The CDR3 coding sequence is TGTGCCAGCAGTGTTACAGGGGTTGGGGTGAACACTGAAGCTTTCTTT. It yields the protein CASSVTGVGVNTEAFF.

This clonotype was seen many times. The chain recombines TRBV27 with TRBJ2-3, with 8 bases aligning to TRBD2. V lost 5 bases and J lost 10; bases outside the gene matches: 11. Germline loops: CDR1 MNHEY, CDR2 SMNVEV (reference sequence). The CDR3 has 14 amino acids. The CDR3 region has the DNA TGTGCCAGCAGTACCGGGAGGGCAACTTATCCGCAGTATTTT. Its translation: CASSTGRATYPQYF.